Each of the 10 T cell receptor beta chains below was sequenced from the same sample in a study of CD8+ T cells in alopecia areata. As for treatment: oral pan-JAK inhibitor, 5-10 mg twice daily. cDNA serving as the sequencing template came from extracted, reverse transcribed RNA. Measured with immunoSEQ multiplex PCR; TCRdb has only the in-frame clones, and not every one. This sample yields approximately 180,000 clones, of which approximately 52% are seen a single time; 16% belongs to the top ten. The material was CD4+ T cells sorted from blood, obtained between weeks 55 and 65, from a patient treated with tofacitinib. The source of these receptors is a human donor with alopecia areata.

This clone was counted between two and nine times. The chain employs TRBV29-1 and TRBJ1-3; TRBD1 is a possible D gene (5 bases). The CDR3 is made up of 11 amino acids. CDR1 and CDR2 from the germline V gene are SQVTM and ANQGSEA. Trimming pared 6 bases from V and 8 bases from J, leaving 11 bases between. CDR3 in amino acids: CSVLQGHTIYF. The CDR3 region has the DNA TGCAGCGTCCTCCAGGGCCACACCATATATTTT.

Only a few counts were recorded for this clone. The rearrangement links TRBV29-1 to TRBJ2-2; D is perhaps TRBD2 (6 bases). Germline V CDR1 and CDR2: SQVTM, ANQGSEA. V was trimmed by 2 bases and J by 6 bases, leaving 10 bases between them. CDR3 length equals 13 residues. The CDR3 loop is CSVETWGAGELFF. CDR3 sequence (DNA): TGCAGCGTTGAAACGTGGGGGGCCGGGGAGCTGTTTTTT.

This chain uses TRBV11-2 with TRBJ1-2, with TRBD1 as a possible D gene (5 bases). The germline V gene encodes CDR1 SGHAT and CDR2 FQNNGV. This CDR3 has 12 residues. V was pared by 1 base and J by 6 bases, with 6 bases between. The CDR3 protein is CASSLAGNGYTF. The CDR3 DNA follows: TGTGCCAGCAGCTTAGCAGGGAATGGCTACACCTTC.

The sample holds a few counts of this clone. The chain carries TRBV29-1 and TRBJ1-1, with TRBD1 as a possible D gene (6 bases). CDR1 and CDR2 (germline): SQVTM, ANQGSEA. V shed 5 bases and J shed 1 base, with 8 bases lying between them. This CDR3 contains 12 residues. CDR3 region: CSVTQGNTEAFF. The CDR3 coding sequence is TGCAGCGTTACACAGGGGAACACTGAAGCTTTCTTT.

The chain employs TRBV11-3 and TRBJ1-1; D uncertain. CDR3 length: 11 residues. Trimming stripped 1 base from V and 8 bases from J, with 5 bases between. Per germline, CDR1 SGHNT and CDR2 YENEEA. Written as DNA, the CDR3 is TGTGCCAGCAGCTTAGCTGGCGAAGCTTTCTTT. It translates to CASSLAGEAFF.

The chain couples TRBV7-2 to TRBJ2-5; D unresolved. Germline CDR1 SGHTA, CDR2 FQGNSA. The CDR3 is 12 amino acids. Trimming took 5 bases from V and 1 from J, leaving 5 bases between them. In nucleotides, the CDR3 is TGTGCCAGCAGCCCGGGCCAAGAGACCCAGTACTTC. It specifies CASSPGQETQYF.

The table lists this clone with a few counts. The chain uses TRBV5-1 and TRBJ2-3; D gene unclear. This CDR3 spans 14 amino acids. Germline V lookup: CDR1 SGHRS, CDR2 YFSETQ. Trimming pared 3 bases from V and 2 bases from J, leaving 10 bases between. The CDR3 DNA sequence: TGCGCCAGCAGCTCCCGGACGAACACAGATACGCAGTATTTT. This encodes CASSSRTNTDTQYF.

The V call is TRBV30, the J call TRBJ2-3; either TRBD1 or TRBD2 may supply D (5 bases each). Germline lookup yields CDR1 GTSNPN and CDR2 SVGIG (reference sequence). The CDR3 contains 13 residues. Trimming shortened V by 2 bases and J by 2 bases, and 8 bases separated the two germline ends. The CDR3 spells CAWSIGTTDTQYF. The CDR3 DNA reads TGTGCCTGGAGTATCGGGACCACAGATACGCAGTATTTT. The variable domain in full, completed from reference TRBV30 and TRBJ2-3, reads SQTIHQWPATLVQPVGSPLSLECTVEGTSNPNLYWYRQAAGRGLQLLFYSVGIGQISSEVPQNLSASRPQDRQFILSSKKLLLSDSGFYLCAWSIGTTDTQYFGPGTRLTVL.

The rearrangement uses TRBV7-3 and TRBJ2-3; D is possibly TRBD1 or TRBD2 (5 bases each). The V gene lost 1 base and the J gene lost 2 bases, with 19 bases spanning the gap. The V gene's germline CDR1 is SGHTA and CDR2 FQGTGA. The CDR3 loop spans 18 amino acids. The chain's CDR3 is CASSLRPPPGPSTDTQYF. The CDR3 DNA reads as TGTGCCAGCAGCTTAAGACCCCCACCGGGACCCTCCACAGATACGCAGTATTTT.

V usage is TRBV29-1 and J usage is TRBJ1-2; weak D call: TRBD1 (6 bases). The V and J ends lost 6 bases and 4 bases respectively, with 12 bases between them. Per the germline V gene, CDR1 is SQVTM and CDR2 is ANQGSEA. This CDR3 comprises 12 residues. The CDR3 spells CSVSGAGYGYTF. In nucleotides, the CDR3 is TGCAGCGTCTCGGGGGCGGGCTATGGCTACACCTTC.